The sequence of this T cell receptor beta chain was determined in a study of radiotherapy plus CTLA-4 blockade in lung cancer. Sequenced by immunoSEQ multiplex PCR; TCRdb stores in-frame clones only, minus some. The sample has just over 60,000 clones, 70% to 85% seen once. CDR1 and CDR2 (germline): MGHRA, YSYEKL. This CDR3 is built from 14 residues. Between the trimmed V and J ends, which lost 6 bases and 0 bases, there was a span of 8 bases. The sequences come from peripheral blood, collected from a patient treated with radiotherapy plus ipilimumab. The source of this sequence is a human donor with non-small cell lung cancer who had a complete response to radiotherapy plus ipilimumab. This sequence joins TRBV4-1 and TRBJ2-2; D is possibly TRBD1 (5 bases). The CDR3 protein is CASSWTPNTGELFF. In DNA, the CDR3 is TGCGCCAGCAGTTGGACACCGAACACCGGGGAGCTGTTTTTT.